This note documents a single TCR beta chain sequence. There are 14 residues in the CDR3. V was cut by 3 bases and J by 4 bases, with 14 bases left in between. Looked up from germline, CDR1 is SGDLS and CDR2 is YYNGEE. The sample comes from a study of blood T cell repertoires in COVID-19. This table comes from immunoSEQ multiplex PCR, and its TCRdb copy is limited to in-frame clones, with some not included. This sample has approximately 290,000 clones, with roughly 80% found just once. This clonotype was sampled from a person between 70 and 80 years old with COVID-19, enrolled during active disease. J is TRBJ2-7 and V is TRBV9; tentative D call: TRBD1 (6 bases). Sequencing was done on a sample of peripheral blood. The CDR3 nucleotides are TGTGCCAGCAGCGCCCACCAGAGGGGGTACGAGCAGTACTTC. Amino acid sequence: CASSAHQRGYEQYF.